Below, 19 T cell receptor beta chains from the same sample are listed, as sequenced in a study of T cells in Graves' hyperthyroidism and ophthalmopathy. Researchers took RNA transcripts and amplified the TCR beta CDR3 regions from them. The HTBI primer set served for first-round RT-PCR of the TCR CDR3. Each CDR3 protein gets one entry after TCRdb re-called the multiplex PCR reads with MiXCR. The table shows over 500,000 distinct CDR3 sequences, with about 14% occurring only once. The specimen sequenced was blood. Receptors were obtained from a woman aged 40 to 50 with Graves' hyperthyroidism.

The chain combines TRBV11-2 with TRBJ2-3; TRBD2 might be the D (6 bases). Germline V CDR1 and CDR2: SGHAT, FQNNGV. The CDR3 is 17 amino acids. V was trimmed by 5 bases and J by 1 base, leaving 19 bases between them. The CDR3 here is CASSPRSPGEGTDTQYF. CDR3 coding DNA: TGTGCCAGCAGCCCAAGAAGTCCGGGAGAGGGCACAGATACGCAGTATTTT. The whole variable domain, remainder taken from reference TRBV11-2 and TRBJ2-3, is EAGVAQSPRYKIIEKRQSVAFWCNPISGHATLYWYQQILGQGPKLLIQFQNNGVVDDSQLPKDRFSAERLKGVDSTLKIQPAKLEDSAVYLCASSPRSPGEGTDTQYFGPGTRLTVL.

This clonotype has a handful of counts. The junction does not match germline at one end; this may be a read error. The chain links TRBV27 to TRBJ2-2; weak D call: TRBD2 (7 bases). This CDR3 spans 12 amino acids. Germline CDR1 reads MNHEY; CDR2 reads SMNVEV (reference sequence). CDR3 DNA: TGTGCCAGCAGTGCGCCGAGGGGGGGGCTGTTTTTT. This translates into CASSAPRGGLFF.

The J gene is TRBJ2-2, the V gene TRBV28; 7 nucleotides agree with TRBD1. Germline loops: CDR1 MDHEN, CDR2 SYDVKM. There are 15 residues in the CDR3. The trim removed 6 bases at V and 4 bases at J, leaving 8 bases unmatched. CDR3 bases: TGTGCCAGCAGCCGCGACAGGGCGGGCACCGGGGAGCTGTTTTTT. Protein sequence: CASSRDRAGTGELFF.

This clonotype was seen more than once but under ten times. The V call is TRBV5-1, the J call TRBJ2-7; weak D call: TRBD2 (6 bases). The CDR3 has 14 amino acids. V lost 0 bases and J 2 bases, leaving 9 bases between the germline ends. The germline CDR1 and CDR2 sequences are SGHRS and YFSETQ. This chain's CDR3 is CASSLAGTPYEQYF. CDR3 DNA sequence: TGCGCCAGCAGCTTGGCGGGGACTCCCTACGAGCAGTACTTC.

This clonotype was detected many times. The V call is TRBV12-3 or TRBV12-4, the J call TRBJ2-1; D not certain. The CDR3 length is 13 residues. With 1 base removed from V and 7 bases from J, the gap between germline ends came to 8 bases. The CDR3 DNA reads TGTGCCAGCAGTTTAGTACGGGCGAATGAGCAGTTCTTC. The encoded protein is CASSLVRANEQFF.

At least ten counts were recorded for this clonotype. The chain couples TRBV29-1 to TRBJ2-1; D possibly corresponds to TRBD1 (6 bases). Germline lookup yields CDR1 SQVTM and CDR2 ANQGSEA. Between the trimmed V and J ends, which lost 6 bases and 6 bases, there was a span of 18 bases. This CDR3 region has 14 residues. The CDR3 spells CSVVTGPPGNEQFF. For the CDR3, the DNA is TGCAGCGTCGTGACAGGCCCTCCCGGCAATGAGCAGTTCTTC.

This clonotype was seen only a few times. This rearrangement joins TRBV4-2 to TRBJ2-3; 8 nucleotides line up with TRBD2. Germline V gene data show CDR1 as LGHNA and CDR2 as YNFKEQ. The CDR3 extends over 13 amino acids. The junction had 3 bases not matched to a gene; V was cut back by 4 bases and J by 6 bases. In DNA, the CDR3 is TGTGCCAGCAGCCCTACTAGCGGCGATACGCAGTATTTT. This gives the protein CASSPTSGDTQYF.

The CDR3 loop is CASSQTPTGQGRFWSSYEQYF. CDR3 coding DNA: TGTGCCAGCAGCCAGACCCCTACGGGACAGGGCCGATTTTGGAGCTCCTACGAGCAGTACTTC. The chain has TRBV14 and TRBJ2-7; 9 bases map to TRBD1. Germline V gene sequence: CDR1 SGHDN, CDR2 FVKESK. The V and J ends lost 3 bases and 0 bases, in that order; junction bases with no gene match: 21. This CDR3 has 21 residues.

The rearrangement uses TRBV7-2 and TRBJ1-5; D may be TRBD1 (5 bases). Trimming pared 1 base from V and 2 bases from J, leaving 12 bases between. Germline lookup yields CDR1 SGHTA and CDR2 FQGNSA. This CDR3 is built from 16 residues. The CDR3 bases are TGTGCCAGCAGCTTAGTAATCGGGGCCGGCAATCAGCCCCAGCATTTT. This sequence encodes CASSLVIGAGNQPQHF.

This clonotype was recorded a few times. The V call is TRBV20-1, the J call TRBJ2-2; 10 bases fit TRBD2. V trimming: 2 bases; J trimming: 7 bases; junction bases outside the gene matches: 7. The CDR3 runs to 15 residues. Germline V gene data show CDR1 as DFQATT and CDR2 as SNEGSKA (reference sequence). DNA of the CDR3: TGCAGTGCTAGACCGAGCGGGAGGGCCATCGGGGAGCTGTTTTTT. Protein: CSARPSGRAIGELFF.

The chain couples TRBV7-8 to TRBJ2-1; 13 bases line up with TRBD2. V was pared by 5 bases and J by 7 bases, with 11 bases of the junction left unmatched. Germline CDR1 reads SGHVS; CDR2 reads FQNEAQ. This CDR3 spans 17 amino acids. DNA for the CDR3: TGTGCCAGCAGCCGACTAGCGGGAGGATCTACTTCAAATGAGCAGTTCTTC. Amino acids: CASSRLAGGSTSNEQFF.

This clonotype has a count of ten or more. The chain recombines TRBV6-1 with TRBJ2-7, with D unclear. Germline CDR1 MNHNS, CDR2 SASEGT. The ends were cut back, 7 bases at V and 3 bases at J, with 13 bases in the middle. The CDR3 is 13 residues long. The CDR3 spells CASTAAGYYEQYF. In DNA, the CDR3 is TGTGCCAGCACAGCCGCAGGCTACTACGAGCAGTACTTC.

This clonotype came up many times. The V and J genes are TRBV12-3 or TRBV12-4 and TRBJ2-1, with TRBD2 matching over 7 bases. CDR3 length: 15 residues. With 4 bases clipped from V and 8 bases from J, the junction kept 11 bases outside the gene matches. The CDR3 nucleotides are TGTGCCAGCAGTTCGACTAGCAACATAATCTATGAGCAGTTCTTC. This gives the protein CASSSTSNIIYEQFF.

This clonotype was observed a handful of times. The rearrangement uses TRBV7-9 and TRBJ1-6; TRBD1 might be the D (6 bases). This CDR3 has 14 amino acids. V dropped 2 bases and J dropped 9 bases, with 11 bases sitting between them. Germline lookup yields CDR1 SEHNR and CDR2 FQNEAQ (reference sequence). CDR3 residues: CASSLSQGSSPLHF. The CDR3, as DNA: TGTGCCAGCAGCTTAAGTCAGGGGAGTTCACCCCTCCACTTT.

This clonotype was counted many times. V is TRBV19 and J is TRBJ2-5, with no clear D. V was trimmed by 4 bases and J by 2 bases, leaving 11 bases between them. The CDR3 covers 14 residues. Per the germline V gene, CDR1 is LNHDA and CDR2 is SQIVND (reference sequence). The CDR3 DNA follows: TGTGCCAGTAGTACGGAAAGAATTCAAGAGACCCAGTACTTC. It translates to CASSTERIQETQYF.

This clonotype was detected ten times or more. The V call is TRBV18, the J call TRBJ2-5, with TRBD2 as a possible D gene (6 bases). The CDR3 runs to 16 residues. V lost 2 bases and J lost 4, with 17 bases in between. CDR1 and CDR2 from the germline V gene are KGHSH and LQKENI. The CDR3 nucleotides read TGTGCCAGCTCACCAATTCTGGGACTGAAGGGAGAGACCCAGTACTTC. The encoded protein is CASSPILGLKGETQYF.

The genes are TRBV6-5 and TRBJ2-7; D unresolved. The ends were cut back, 6 bases at V and 1 base at J, with 25 bases in the middle. The germline gives CDR1 MNHEY, CDR2 SVGAGI. This CDR3 spans 18 amino acids. CDR3 protein: CASRNYEVLSLSSYEQYF. The CDR3 nucleotides read TGTGCCAGCAGGAACTACGAGGTCCTTTCACTGAGTTCCTACGAGCAGTACTTC.

This sequence joins TRBV27 and TRBJ1-4; 7 nucleotides line up with TRBD1. Germline V gene sequence: CDR1 MNHEY, CDR2 SMNVEV (reference sequence). CDR3 length: 18 amino acids. The trim removed 4 bases at V and 0 bases at J, leaving 11 bases unmatched. The CDR3 here is CASSSKGTATATNEKLFF. Written as DNA, the CDR3 is TGTGCCAGCAGTTCTAAAGGGACAGCCACTGCAACTAATGAAAAACTGTTTTTT.

V usage is TRBV12-3 or TRBV12-4 and J usage is TRBJ1-5; no reliable D call. Trimming took 1 base from V and 7 from J, leaving 14 bases between them. CDR3 size: 15 residues. DNA of the CDR3: TGTGCCAGCAGTTTAGAGGGTGGAGTAGGCCAGCCCCAGCATTTT. Residues: CASSLEGGVGQPQHF.